Presented here are 21 T cell receptor beta chains from one specimen sequenced in a study of regulatory T cells in long-lasting Graves disease (dated by TCRdb to about 2021). The library was generated by multiplex PCR. Sequencing was performed on an Illumina HiSeq 4000. iRepertoire HTBI primers and Arm-PCR amplification of CDR3 regions were used to construct TCR beta libraries. TCRdb reprocessed the public reads (quality trimming at Q25 with fastp, clone calling with MiXCR) and kept in-frame beta chains. Each entry merges the rows of one CDR3 protein and shows their most common DNA and genes. This sample gives a few hundred thousand distinct CDR3 sequences in total; about a quarter of them show up just once. The ten top clones hold around 26% of the sample. This specimen's time point label, interpreted: persistent/refractory GD, antithyroid drugs over 5 years with positive TRAb. RNA was extracted from PBMCs in TRIzol for both TCR sequencing and RNA sequencing.

The starting material was peripheral blood mononuclear cells (PBMCs), obtained when the disease was refractory, from a patient treated with antithyroid drugs. The source of these receptors is a female donor with Graves disease.

V gene TRBV6-2 or TRBV6-3 combines with J gene TRBJ2-5, with D perhaps TRBD1 or TRBD2 (5 bases each). Germline values: CDR1 MNHEY, CDR2 SVGEGT. The CDR3 contains 14 residues. Trimming took 6 bases from V and 2 from J, leaving 13 bases between them. CDR3 bases: TGTGCCAGCAGCTTAACCGGGACGCAAGAGACCCAGTACTTC. Translation gives CASSLTGTQETQYF.

In its sample, this clonotype was seen a few times. The gene calls are TRBV20-1 and TRBJ1-4; 7 bases are a match to TRBD1. Germline V CDR1 and CDR2: DFQATT, SNEGSKA (reference sequence). V shed 8 bases, J shed 7 bases, and the junction held 4 bases outside the gene matches. The CDR3 consists of 11 residues. CDR3 DNA: TGCAGTACAGGGGCCGGTGAAAAACTGTTTTTT. Its translation: CSTGAGEKLFF.

V usage is TRBV7-3 and J usage is TRBJ1-2, with D possibly TRBD1 on 5 matching bases. Trimming pared 2 bases from V and 7 bases from J, leaving 11 bases between. Germline V lookup: CDR1 SGHTA, CDR2 FQGTGA. The CDR3 extends over 13 amino acids. The CDR3, as DNA: TGTGCCAGCAGCTTAGCAGAAGGGGTTGGCTACACCTTC. Its translation: CASSLAEGVGYTF.

This rearrangement joins TRBV19 to TRBJ2-2, with no clear D. The CDR3 has 14 residues. V was pared by 4 bases and J by 0 bases, with 6 bases between. Germline CDR1 reads LNHDA; CDR2 reads SQIVND (reference sequence). The CDR3 DNA is TGTGCCAGTAGTACCACTCCGAACACCGGGGAGCTGTTTTTT. Protein product: CASSTTPNTGELFF.

This rearrangement joins TRBV28 to TRBJ2-2, with 7 positions matching TRBD2. The trim removed 5 bases at V and 8 bases at J, leaving 17 bases unmatched. CDR1 is MDHEN, CDR2 SYDVKM, per germline. This CDR3 region has 17 residues. As DNA, the CDR3 is TGTGCCAGCAGTCCGAGACTAGCCCTGAGGGCAGGGGGGGAGCTGTTTTTT. Translating gives CASSPRLALRAGGELFF.

V gene TRBV12-3 or TRBV12-4 combines with J gene TRBJ2-1; 10 bases line up with TRBD2. This CDR3 has 17 residues. V gave up 0 bases and J gave up 2 bases; unmatched junction bases: 4. The CDR3: CASSLASLAGAYNEQFF. The CDR3 DNA reads TGTGCCAGCAGTTTAGCTTCTCTAGCGGGAGCCTACAATGAGCAGTTCTTC.

This clonotype was observed a few times. The chain joins TRBV20-1 to TRBJ1-2; maybe TRBD1 (5 bases). Deletions cut 0 bases from V and 4 bases from J, with 15 bases between. The CDR3 is 15 residues long. The germline V gene has CDR1 DFQATT and CDR2 SNEGSKA (reference sequence). The CDR3 reads CSARDLGVWGYGYTF. DNA for the CDR3: TGCAGTGCTAGAGATCTGGGGGTCTGGGGCTATGGCTACACCTTC.

The J gene is TRBJ2-3, the V gene TRBV20-1, with D maybe TRBD1 (6 bases). The CDR3 covers 18 residues. Germline V gene sequence: CDR1 DFQATT, CDR2 SNEGSKA (reference sequence). V gave up 1 base and J gave up 3 bases, with 23 bases separating them. The CDR3 spells CSARGEGYGRGETDTQYF. The CDR3 DNA reads as TGCAGTGCTAGAGGAGAAGGCTACGGCAGGGGAGAAACAGATACGCAGTATTTT.

This chain joins TRBV30 and TRBJ1-1, with unresolved D. The germline V and J ends were trimmed by 5 bases and 8 bases, with 12 bases remaining between them. Germline loops: CDR1 GTSNPN, CDR2 SVGIG (reference sequence). The CDR3 contains 11 residues. CDR3: CAWAINIEAFF. The CDR3 DNA reads TGTGCCTGGGCAATCAATATAGAAGCTTTCTTT.

This clonotype was seen ten or more times. The gene calls are TRBV27 and TRBJ2-2, with a tentative D call TRBD2 (5 bases). Per germline, CDR1 MNHEY and CDR2 SMNVEV (reference sequence). V lost 4 bases and J 0 bases, leaving 9 bases between the germline ends. The CDR3 consists of 15 residues. As DNA, the CDR3 is TGTGCCAGCAGTTCGGGCGGGTCGAACACCGGGGAGCTGTTTTTT. It translates to CASSSGGSNTGELFF.

The rearrangement uses TRBV11-1 and TRBJ2-7; TRBD1 matches at 10 bases. The CDR3 contains 15 residues. V lost 3 bases, J lost 4 bases, and 6 bases stayed unmatched. Germline values: CDR1 SGHAT, CDR2 FQDESV (reference sequence). The DNA for the CDR3 is TGTGCCAGCAGCTTCGGGACAGGGGACCTTTACGAGCAGTACTTC. Amino acid sequence: CASSFGTGDLYEQYF.

The chain carries TRBV10-3 and TRBJ2-7, with 8 bases fitting TRBD1. Germline values: CDR1 ENHRY, CDR2 SYGVKD. J lost 6 bases, V lost 6 bases, and 10 bases had no gene match. This CDR3 has 14 amino acids. CDR3 protein: CAIRGQGSLREQYF. CDR3 nucleotides: TGTGCCATCAGAGGACAGGGATCGCTTCGCGAGCAGTACTTC.

This clonotype was detected a few times. V is TRBV7-3 and J is TRBJ1-1, with 9 bases aligning to TRBD1. This CDR3 comprises 15 residues. J was trimmed by 6 bases and V by 5 bases; bases with no gene match: 10. CDR1 and CDR2 (germline): SGHTA, FQGTGA. CDR3 sequence (DNA): TGTGCCAGCAGCGCCTCGACAGGGGGTTGGGCTGAAGCTTTCTTT. It codes for CASSASTGGWAEAFF.

This clonotype has a count of ten or more. The rearrangement joins TRBV29-1 to TRBJ2-5, with 9 nucleotides matching TRBD2. Unmatched junction bases numbered 11, after V lost 7 bases and J lost 5 bases. Looked up from germline, CDR1 is SQVTM and CDR2 is ANQGSEA. The CDR3 runs 14 residues. The CDR3 spells CSALAGALGETQYF. Here the CDR3 DNA reads TGCAGCGCTTTAGCGGGAGCGTTGGGGGAGACCCAGTACTTC.

The table lists this clonotype with many counts. This chain uses TRBV2 with TRBJ2-5, with D uncertain. V was clipped by 1 base and J by 2 bases, with 20 bases between them. CDR1 and CDR2 (germline): SNHLY, FYNNEI. CDR3 length: 18 residues. The CDR3 is CASSEDVARLPVQETQYF. CDR3 in DNA: TGTGCCAGCAGTGAAGATGTGGCGCGTCTACCAGTACAAGAGACCCAGTACTTC.

The chain employs TRBV5-1 and TRBJ1-5, with 7 bases matching TRBD1. The J segment lost 0 bases and the V segment lost 2 bases, leaving 2 bases of the junction unmatched. The CDR3 loop spans 15 amino acids. The germline CDR1 and CDR2 sequences are SGHRS and YFSETQ. The CDR3 DNA reads TGCGCCAGCAGCTTTCAGGGGGATAGCAATCAGCCCCAGCATTTT. Encoded protein: CASSFQGDSNQPQHF.

This clonotype was detected a few times. The chain joins TRBV19 to TRBJ1-1, with D possibly matching TRBD1 (6 bases). The CDR3 contains 17 residues. Trimming took off 0 bases at V and 0 bases at J, with 14 bases between the two ends. The germline V gene has CDR1 LNHDA and CDR2 SQIVND (reference sequence). CDR3 amino acids: CASSIESRGVMNTEAFF. In DNA form, the CDR3 reads TGTGCCAGTAGTATAGAGTCCAGGGGTGTTATGAACACTGAAGCTTTCTTT.

V gene TRBV6-2 or TRBV6-3 combines with J gene TRBJ2-1, with D perhaps matching TRBD2 (5 bases). Germline CDR1 and CDR2: MNHEY and SVGEGT. The V end lost 6 bases, the J end lost 9 bases, and 18 bases lay between the germline ends. The CDR3 loop spans 14 amino acids. The CDR3 DNA follows: TGTGCCAGCAGCGGTTTTGAAGCGAGCGGTGAGCAGTTCTTC. Translated: CASSGFEASGEQFF.

This clonotype was detected many times. The chain employs TRBV20-1 and TRBJ2-5, with D possibly matching TRBD1 (6 bases). The CDR3 runs 14 residues. The V end was cut by 3 bases, the J end by 3 bases, with 14 bases between. Germline V CDR1 and CDR2: DFQATT, SNEGSKA (reference sequence). The CDR3 sequence is CSASHFAGEETQYF. The CDR3 nucleotides are TGCAGTGCTAGTCATTTTGCAGGGGAAGAGACCCAGTACTTC.

This clonotype has a count of ten or more. The V gene is TRBV7-8, the J gene TRBJ2-5, with 10 positions matching TRBD1. CDR3 size: 14 residues. CDR1 and CDR2 (germline): SGHVS, FQNEAQ. J lost 5 bases, V lost 5 bases, and 5 bases had no gene match. CDR3 residues: CASSRTGGLETQYF. The CDR3 DNA reads TGTGCCAGCAGCAGGACAGGGGGTCTGGAGACCCAGTACTTC.

This clonotype appeared many times. At one end the junction does not follow the germline gene, possibly because of a read error. The rearrangement links TRBV3-1 to TRBJ1-1; D is ambiguous. This CDR3 spans 13 amino acids. Germline-derived CDR1 and CDR2 are LGHDT and YNNKEL (reference sequence). CDR3 in DNA: TGCGCCAGCAGCCAAGGCTCGAACACTGAAGCTTTCTTT. It specifies CASSQGSNTEAFF.